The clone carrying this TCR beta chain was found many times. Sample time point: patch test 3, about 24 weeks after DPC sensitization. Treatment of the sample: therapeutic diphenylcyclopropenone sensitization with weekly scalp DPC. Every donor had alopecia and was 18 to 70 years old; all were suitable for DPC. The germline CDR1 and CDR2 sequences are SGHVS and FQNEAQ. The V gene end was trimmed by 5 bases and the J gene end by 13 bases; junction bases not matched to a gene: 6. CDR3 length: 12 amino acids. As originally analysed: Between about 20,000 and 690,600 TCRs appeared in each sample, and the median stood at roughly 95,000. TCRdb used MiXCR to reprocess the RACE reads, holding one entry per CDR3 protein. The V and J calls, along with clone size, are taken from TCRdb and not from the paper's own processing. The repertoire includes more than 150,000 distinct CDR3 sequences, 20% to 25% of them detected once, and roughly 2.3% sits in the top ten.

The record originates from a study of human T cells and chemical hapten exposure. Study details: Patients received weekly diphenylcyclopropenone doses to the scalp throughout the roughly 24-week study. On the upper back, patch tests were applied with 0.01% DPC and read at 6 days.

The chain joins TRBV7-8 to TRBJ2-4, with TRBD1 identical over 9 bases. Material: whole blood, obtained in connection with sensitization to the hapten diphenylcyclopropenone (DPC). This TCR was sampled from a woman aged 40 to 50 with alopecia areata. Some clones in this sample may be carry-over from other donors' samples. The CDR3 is CASSTRQGGQYF. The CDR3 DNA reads TGTGCCAGCAGCACCCGACAGGGGGGACAGTACTTC.